This T cell receptor beta chain was observed in a study of blood T cell repertoires in COVID-19 (TCRdb year 2020). Looking at the study overall: Collaborator samples came from the United States, Italy and Spain and covered acute and convalescent phases of COVID-19. The repertoires were made available in a free public database intended to serve as a resource for research on the immune response to SARS-CoV-2. Subjects who had been exposed to COVID-19, were actively infected with it, or had recovered from it provided the deeply sampled blood TCRbeta repertoires that made up the dataset. Where available, HLA class I and class II types were obtained from metadata supplied by the sample provider rather than from assay-based typing. Samples came from the ongoing ImmuneRACE study (first 160 participants) plus 1,254 subjects from 6 global collaborators. The prospective study material was composed of cDNA or gDNA derived from T cells, B-cell-depleted T cells, or PBMCs. The sample metadata nearly always contained a de-identified subject ID, COVID-19 status, age in years and sex.

Each collaborating institution followed its own protocols to collect whole blood in K2EDTA tubes. For TCRbeta analysis, collaborators shipped samples as frozen whole blood, isolated PBMCs, or DNA extracted from either of those sample types. Concerning this clone itself: It lacks a known antigen. Nothing much larger sits one base from this clone, and base qualities are not available.

The CDR3 runs 12 amino acids, cysteine and phenylalanine included. Only the CDR3 DNA stays, 36 bases, in frame from base 1. Trimmed from V: 7 bases; trimmed from J: 10 bases; junction bases lacking a gene match: 6. CDR1 and CDR2 are read off the germline V gene (reference sequence) as MNHEY and SMNVEV. TCRbeta CDR3 regions were amplified from genomic DNA using the immunoSEQ Assay, a bias-controlled multiplex PCR. The authors processed their data as follows. Within the assay, amplification of reference gene primers was used to estimate how many nucleated cells each sample contained. To quantify the absolute abundance of each unique TCRbeta CDR3 rearrangement, sequence reads were collapsed and filtered. For each sample, productive Simpson clonality was calculated as the square root of Simpson's diversity index across productive rearrangements. The immuneACCESS repertoire file appears here via TCRdb, limited to in-frame rearrangements. These files lack a portion of the clones; in checked studies, under half of the deficit traces to unresolved V genes, and the cause of the others is not known. That table supplies the V and J calls and clone size; D and trimming were determined from the DNA. The sample table contains about 150,000 clones; only one count was recorded for approximately 87% of them. The ten largest clones represent around 6.1% of the sample.

Paper-wide results and their limitations: The amount of clinical and demographic metadata varied by source and participant and was provided uncurated.

The chain links TRBV27 with TRBJ1-4; a stretch of 7 junction bases matches TRBD1. This clonotype originated in a man aged 80 or over with acute or convalescent COVID-19. The sample consisted of peripheral blood. The CDR3 region reads CASTSPGGKLFF. The sequence in DNA is TGTGCCAGCACCTCACCAGGGGGAAAACTGTTTTTT.